The clone carrying this T cell receptor (beta chain) was recorded a few times. What it recognizes is unknown. The sample is drawn from a study of T cells after yellow fever vaccination. Whole-study context: Those fractions that held only low numbers of cells were prepared using the SMART-Seq v4 Ultra Low Input RNA kit.

Study-wide results and caveats: The secondary response was weaker but peaked faster, day 5 versus 15. Some clonotypes, a small share, were shared between CD4 and CD8 compartments.

V gave up 5 bases and J gave up 3 bases, with 15 bases separating them. Germline CDR1 reads SGHTA; CDR2 reads FQGNSA. CDR3 length: 15 amino acids. A 5'RACE template-switching step, the method used to make TCR cDNA, added a universal primer site and UMIs. TCRdb reprocessed the 5' RACE reads via MiXCR and lists one record per CDR3 protein. Of over 200,000 distinct CDR3 sequences in the sample, 6.5% to 7.5% were seen once. The TCR was taken from a man in his thirties or forties who received the YFV17D yellow fever vaccine. This chain joins TRBV7-2 and TRBJ2-3, with a possible D match to TRBD2 (5 bases). Source: CD4+ T cells sorted from PBMCs, taken on the day of the yellow fever booster vaccination. CDR3 region: CASSRVSGETDTQYF. CDR3 DNA: TGTGCCAGCAGCCGTGTGAGCGGAGAGACAGATACGCAGTATTTT.